Reported below is one T cell receptor (beta chain). Authors' analysis steps: Counts of nucleated cells, estimated from reference gene primer amplification, were obtained. Data came from immunoSEQ multiplex PCR; TCRdb stores just in-frame clones and leaves some out. V and J calls and clone size come straight from that table; D and trimming were deduced from the DNA. The sample gives about 110,000 clones, less than 90% of which show up once; around a sixth is in the top ten. These data are taken from a study of blood T cell repertoires in COVID-19. V lost 7 bases, J lost 3 bases, and 15 bases lay in between. This CDR3 contains 14 residues. Germline values: CDR1 LNHDA, CDR2 SQIVND (reference sequence).

V usage is TRBV19 and J usage is TRBJ1-1, with D perhaps TRBD1 (6 bases). This sequence was found in a woman between 55 and 75 years old with acute or convalescent COVID-19. The sample taken for sequencing was peripheral blood. DNA for the CDR3: TGTGCCAGTACAGGGGTGAGGACGGACACTGAAGCTTTCTTT. It specifies CASTGVRTDTEAFF.